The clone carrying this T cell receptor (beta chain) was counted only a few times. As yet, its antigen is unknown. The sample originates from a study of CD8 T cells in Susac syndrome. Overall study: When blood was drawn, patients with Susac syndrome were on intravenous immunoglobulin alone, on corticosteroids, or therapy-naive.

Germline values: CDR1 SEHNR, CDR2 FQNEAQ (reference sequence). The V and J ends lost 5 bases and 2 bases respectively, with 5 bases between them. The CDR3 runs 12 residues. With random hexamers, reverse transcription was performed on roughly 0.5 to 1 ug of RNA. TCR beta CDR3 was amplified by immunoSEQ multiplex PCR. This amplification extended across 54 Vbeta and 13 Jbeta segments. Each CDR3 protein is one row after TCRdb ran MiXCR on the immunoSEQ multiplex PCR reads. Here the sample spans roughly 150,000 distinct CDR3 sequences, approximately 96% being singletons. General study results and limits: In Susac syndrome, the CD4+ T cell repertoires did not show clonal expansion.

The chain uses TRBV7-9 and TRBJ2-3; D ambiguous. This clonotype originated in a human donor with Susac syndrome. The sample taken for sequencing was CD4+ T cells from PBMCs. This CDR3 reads CASSPITDTQYF. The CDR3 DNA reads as TGTGCCAGCAGCCCCATCACAGATACGCAGTATTTT.